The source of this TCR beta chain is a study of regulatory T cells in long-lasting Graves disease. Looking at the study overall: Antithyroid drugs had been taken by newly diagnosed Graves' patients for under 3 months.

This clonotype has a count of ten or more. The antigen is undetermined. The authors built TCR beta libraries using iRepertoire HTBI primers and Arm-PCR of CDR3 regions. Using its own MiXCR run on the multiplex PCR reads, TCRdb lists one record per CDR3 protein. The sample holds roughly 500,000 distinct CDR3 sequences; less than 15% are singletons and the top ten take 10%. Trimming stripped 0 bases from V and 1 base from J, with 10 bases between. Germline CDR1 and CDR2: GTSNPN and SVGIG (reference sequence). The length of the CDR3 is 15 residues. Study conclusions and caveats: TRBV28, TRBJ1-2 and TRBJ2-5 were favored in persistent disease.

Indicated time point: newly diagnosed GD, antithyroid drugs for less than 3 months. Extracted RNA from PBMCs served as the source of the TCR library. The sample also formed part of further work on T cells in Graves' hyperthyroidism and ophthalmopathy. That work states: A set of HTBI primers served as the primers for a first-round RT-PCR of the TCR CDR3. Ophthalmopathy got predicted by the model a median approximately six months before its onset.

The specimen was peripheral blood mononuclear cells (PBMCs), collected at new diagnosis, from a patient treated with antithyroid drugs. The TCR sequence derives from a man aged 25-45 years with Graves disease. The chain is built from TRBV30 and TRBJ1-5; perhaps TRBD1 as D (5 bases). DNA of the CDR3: TGTGCCTGGAGTGTCGGGGGTAGCAGCAATCAGCCCCAGCATTTT. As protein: CAWSVGGSSNQPQHF.